This T cell receptor beta chain was sequenced for a study of shared clonotypes between healthy human individuals. Germline assignment: CDR1 MGHRA and CDR2 YSYEKL. The CDR3 consists of 18 residues. J gave up 3 bases and V 4 bases, and 5 bases lay outside the gene matches. General study findings and limits: Enrolling few donors narrowed the genetic and exposure-history diversity that was represented.

Concerning this clone: No antigen is known for it.

The protocol was immunoSEQ multiplex PCR, while the TCRdb copy is restricted to in-frame clones and leaves out a portion. The repertoire holds approximately 460,000 clones, with around 77% as singletons. It was some 84 million PBMCs that unsorted samples used for genomic DNA. Sample: PBMCs. The receptor comes from a woman aged 40 to 49 in good health. Some clones in this sample may be carry-over from other donors' samples. This chain links TRBV4-1 with TRBJ2-2, with 16 bases lining up with TRBD2. CDR3 bases: TGCGCCAGCAGCCGGGGACTAGCGGGAGGGCCGGACACCGGGGAGCTGTTTTTT. Translating gives CASSRGLAGGPDTGELFF.